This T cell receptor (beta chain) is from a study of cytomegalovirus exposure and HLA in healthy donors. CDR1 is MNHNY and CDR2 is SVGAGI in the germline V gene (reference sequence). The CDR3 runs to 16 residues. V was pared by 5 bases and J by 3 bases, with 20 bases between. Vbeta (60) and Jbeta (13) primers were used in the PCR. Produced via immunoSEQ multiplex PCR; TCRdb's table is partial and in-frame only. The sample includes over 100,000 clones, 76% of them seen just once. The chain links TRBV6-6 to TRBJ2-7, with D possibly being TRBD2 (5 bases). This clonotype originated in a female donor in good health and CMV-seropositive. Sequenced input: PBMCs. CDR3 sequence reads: CASSPWGIGMVYEQYF. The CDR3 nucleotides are TGTGCCAGCAGTCCCTGGGGAATCGGGATGGTCTACGAGCAGTACTTC.